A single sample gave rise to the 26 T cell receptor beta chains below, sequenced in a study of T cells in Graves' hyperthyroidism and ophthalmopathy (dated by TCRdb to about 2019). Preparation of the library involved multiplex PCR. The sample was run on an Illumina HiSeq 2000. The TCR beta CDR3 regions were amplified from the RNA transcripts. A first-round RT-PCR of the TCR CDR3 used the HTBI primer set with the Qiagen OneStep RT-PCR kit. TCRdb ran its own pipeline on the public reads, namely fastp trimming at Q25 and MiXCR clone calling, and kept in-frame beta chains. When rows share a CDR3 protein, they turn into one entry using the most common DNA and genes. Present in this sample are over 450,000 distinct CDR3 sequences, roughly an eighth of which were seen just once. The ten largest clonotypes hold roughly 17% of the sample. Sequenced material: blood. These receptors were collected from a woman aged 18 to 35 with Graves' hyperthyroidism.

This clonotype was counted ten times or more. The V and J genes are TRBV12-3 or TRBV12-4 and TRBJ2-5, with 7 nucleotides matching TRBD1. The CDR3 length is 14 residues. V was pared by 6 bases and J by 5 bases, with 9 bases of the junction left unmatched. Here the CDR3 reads CASRPRTGVETQYF. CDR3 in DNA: TGTGCCAGCAGACCCCGAACAGGGGTGGAGACCCAGTACTTC.

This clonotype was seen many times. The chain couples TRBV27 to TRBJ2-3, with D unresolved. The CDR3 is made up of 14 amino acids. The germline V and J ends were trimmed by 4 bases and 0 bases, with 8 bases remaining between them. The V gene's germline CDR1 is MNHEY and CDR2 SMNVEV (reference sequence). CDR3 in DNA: TGTGCCAGCAGTTCGATAGTTAGCACAGATACGCAGTATTTT. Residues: CASSSIVSTDTQYF.

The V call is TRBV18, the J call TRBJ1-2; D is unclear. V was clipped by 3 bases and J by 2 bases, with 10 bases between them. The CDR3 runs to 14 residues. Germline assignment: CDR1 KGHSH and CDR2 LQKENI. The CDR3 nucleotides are TGTGCCAGCTCACCCTTGGAACTAAACTATGGCTACACCTTC. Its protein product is CASSPLELNYGYTF.

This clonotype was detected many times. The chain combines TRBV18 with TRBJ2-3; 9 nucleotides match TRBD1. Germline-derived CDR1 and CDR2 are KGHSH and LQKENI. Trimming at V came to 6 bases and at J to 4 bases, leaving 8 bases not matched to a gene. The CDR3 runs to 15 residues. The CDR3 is CASSPDRGSADTQYF. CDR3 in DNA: TGTGCCAGCTCCCCCGACAGGGGGAGCGCAGATACGCAGTATTTT.

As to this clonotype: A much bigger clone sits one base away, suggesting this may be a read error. This chain's CDR3 is CASSIDRIGQETQCF. The CDR3 bases are TGTGCCAGTAGTATAGATCGAATCGGCCAAGAGACCCAGTGCTTC. This rearrangement joins TRBV19 to TRBJ2-5; no reliable D call. The CDR3 extends over 15 amino acids. Per the germline V gene, CDR1 is LNHDA and CDR2 is SQIVND (reference sequence).

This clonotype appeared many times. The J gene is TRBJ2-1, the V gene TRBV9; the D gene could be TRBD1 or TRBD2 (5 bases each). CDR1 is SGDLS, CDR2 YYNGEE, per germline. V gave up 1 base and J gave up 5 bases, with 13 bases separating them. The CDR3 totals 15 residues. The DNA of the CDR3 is TGTGCCAGCAGCGTATCTGGGACCAGCGACAATGAGCAGTTCTTC. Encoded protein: CASSVSGTSDNEQFF.

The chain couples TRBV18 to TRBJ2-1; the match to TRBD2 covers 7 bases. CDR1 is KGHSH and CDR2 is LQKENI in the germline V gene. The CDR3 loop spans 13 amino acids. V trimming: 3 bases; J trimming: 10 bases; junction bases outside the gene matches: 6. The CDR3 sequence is CASSPGLGGEQFF. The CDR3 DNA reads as TGTGCCAGCTCACCCGGACTAGGAGGAGAGCAGTTCTTC.

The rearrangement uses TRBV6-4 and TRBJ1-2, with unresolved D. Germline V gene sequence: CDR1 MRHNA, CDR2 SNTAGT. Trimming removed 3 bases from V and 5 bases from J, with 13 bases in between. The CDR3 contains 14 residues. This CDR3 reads CASSERAAGYGYTF. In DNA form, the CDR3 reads TGTGCCAGCAGTGAAAGGGCCGCGGGATATGGCTACACCTTC.

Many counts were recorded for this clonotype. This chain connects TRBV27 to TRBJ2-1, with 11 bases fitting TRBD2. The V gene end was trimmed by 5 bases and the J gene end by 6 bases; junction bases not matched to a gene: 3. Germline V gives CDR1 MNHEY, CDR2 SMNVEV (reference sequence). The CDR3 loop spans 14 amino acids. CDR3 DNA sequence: TGTGCCAGCAGTGATAGCGGGAGGGGCAATGAGCAGTTCTTC. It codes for CASSDSGRGNEQFF.

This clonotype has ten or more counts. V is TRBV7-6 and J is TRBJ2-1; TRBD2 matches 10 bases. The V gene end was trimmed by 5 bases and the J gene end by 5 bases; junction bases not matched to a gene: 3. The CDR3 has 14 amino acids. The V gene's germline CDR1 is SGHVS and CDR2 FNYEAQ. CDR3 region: CASSMLAGDNEQFF. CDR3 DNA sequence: TGTGCCAGCAGCATGCTAGCGGGAGACAATGAGCAGTTCTTC.

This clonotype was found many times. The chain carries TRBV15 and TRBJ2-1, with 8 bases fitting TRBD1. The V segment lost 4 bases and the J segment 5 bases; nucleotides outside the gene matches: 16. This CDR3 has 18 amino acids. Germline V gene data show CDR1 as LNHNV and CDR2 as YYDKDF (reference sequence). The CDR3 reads CATSTTRITGTGHNEQFF. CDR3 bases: TGTGCCACCAGCACCACTAGGATTACCGGGACAGGTCACAATGAGCAGTTCTTC.

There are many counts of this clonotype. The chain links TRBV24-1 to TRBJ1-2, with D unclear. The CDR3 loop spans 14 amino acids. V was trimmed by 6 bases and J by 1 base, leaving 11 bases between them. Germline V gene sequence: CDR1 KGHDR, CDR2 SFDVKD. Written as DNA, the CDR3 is TGTGCCACCAGTCCGGCCGACATTAACTATGGCTACACCTTC. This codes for CATSPADINYGYTF.

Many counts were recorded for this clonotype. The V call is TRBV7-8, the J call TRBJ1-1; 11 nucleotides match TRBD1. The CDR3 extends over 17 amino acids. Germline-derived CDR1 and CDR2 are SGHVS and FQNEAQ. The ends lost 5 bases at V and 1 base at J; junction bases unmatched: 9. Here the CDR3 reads CASSLRTGGFRNTEAFF. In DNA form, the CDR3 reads TGTGCCAGCAGCCTCAGGACAGGGGGCTTCAGGAACACTGAAGCTTTCTTT.

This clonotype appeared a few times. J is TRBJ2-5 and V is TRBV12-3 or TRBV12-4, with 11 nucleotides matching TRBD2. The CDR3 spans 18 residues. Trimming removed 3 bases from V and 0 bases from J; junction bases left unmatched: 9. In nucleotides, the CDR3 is TGTGCCAGCAGTTTTAGGCCGGGACTAGCGGAGGACCAAGAGACCCAGTACTTC. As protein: CASSFRPGLAEDQETQYF.

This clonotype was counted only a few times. The CDR3 loop is CSAMDRVNSPLHF. As DNA, the CDR3 is TGCAGTGCAATGGACAGGGTGAATTCACCCCTCCACTTT. J is TRBJ1-6 and V is TRBV20-1; 8 bases align to TRBD1. The length of the CDR3 is 13 residues. J lost 7 bases, V lost 6 bases, and 5 bases had no gene match. The germline V gene has CDR1 DFQATT and CDR2 SNEGSKA (reference sequence).

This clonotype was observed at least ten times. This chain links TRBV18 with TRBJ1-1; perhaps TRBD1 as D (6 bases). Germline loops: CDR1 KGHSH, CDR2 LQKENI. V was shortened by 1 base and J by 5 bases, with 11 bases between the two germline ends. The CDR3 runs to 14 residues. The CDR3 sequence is CASSPRTGWTEAFF. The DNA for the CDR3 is TGTGCCAGCTCACCACGCACAGGGTGGACTGAAGCTTTCTTT. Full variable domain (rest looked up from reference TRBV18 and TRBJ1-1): NAGVMQNPRHLVRRRGQEARLRCSPMKGHSHVYWYRQLPEEGLKFMVYLQKENIIDESGMPKERFSAEFPKEGPSILRIQQVVRGDSAAYFCASSPRTGWTEAFFGQGTRLTVV.

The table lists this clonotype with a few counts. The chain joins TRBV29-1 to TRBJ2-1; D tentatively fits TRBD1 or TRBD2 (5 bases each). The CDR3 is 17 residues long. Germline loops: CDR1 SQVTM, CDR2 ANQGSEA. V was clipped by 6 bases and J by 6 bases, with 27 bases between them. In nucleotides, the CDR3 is TGCAGCGTCCCCGGGGACCCCGTCCCGGGATGGCGCAATGAGCAGTTCTTC. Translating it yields CSVPGDPVPGWRNEQFF.

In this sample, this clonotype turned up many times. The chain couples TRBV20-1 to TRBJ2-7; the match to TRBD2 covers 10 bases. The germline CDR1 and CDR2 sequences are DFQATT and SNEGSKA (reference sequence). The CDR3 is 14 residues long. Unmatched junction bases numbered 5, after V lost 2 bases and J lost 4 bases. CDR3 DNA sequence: TGCAGTGCTAGAAGCGGGAGGGATTTTTACGAGCAGTACGTC. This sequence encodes CSARSGRDFYEQYV.

CDR3 amino acids: CASSVALGQGNTIYF. In nucleotides, the CDR3 is TGTGCCAGCAGCGTAGCATTGGGGCAGGGAAACACCATATATTTT. The chain employs TRBV9 and TRBJ1-3; TRBD1 might be the D (5 bases). CDR3 length: 15 residues. Germline lookup yields CDR1 SGDLS and CDR2 YYNGEE. V lost 0 bases and J 4 bases, leaving 11 bases between the germline ends.

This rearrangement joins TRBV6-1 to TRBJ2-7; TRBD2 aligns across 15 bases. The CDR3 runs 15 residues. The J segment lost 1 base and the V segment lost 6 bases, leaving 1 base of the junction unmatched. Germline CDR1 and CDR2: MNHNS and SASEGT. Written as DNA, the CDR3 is TGTGCCAGCAGGGGGACTAGCGGGAGGTCCTACGAGCAGTACGTC. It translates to CASRGTSGRSYEQYV.

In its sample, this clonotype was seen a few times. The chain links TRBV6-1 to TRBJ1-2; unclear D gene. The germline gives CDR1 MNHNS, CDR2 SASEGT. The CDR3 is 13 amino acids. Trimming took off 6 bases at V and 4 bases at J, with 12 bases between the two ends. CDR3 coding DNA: TGTGCCAGCAGATCCGCCTCGGTCTATGGCTACACCTTC. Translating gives CASRSASVYGYTF.

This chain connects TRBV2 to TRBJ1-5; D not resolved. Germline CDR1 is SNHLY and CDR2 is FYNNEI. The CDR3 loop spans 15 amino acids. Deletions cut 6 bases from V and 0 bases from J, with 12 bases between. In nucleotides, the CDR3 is TGTGCCAGCAGGGGCGAAGGTCATAGCAATCAGCCCCAGCATTTT. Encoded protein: CASRGEGHSNQPQHF.

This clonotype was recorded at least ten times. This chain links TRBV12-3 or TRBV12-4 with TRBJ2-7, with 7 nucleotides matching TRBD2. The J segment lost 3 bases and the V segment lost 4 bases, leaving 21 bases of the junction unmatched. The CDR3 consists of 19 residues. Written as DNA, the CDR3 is TGTGCCAGCAGTTCATTTCCGTTTGGCCCGGGACTACAAGACTACGAGCAGTACTTC. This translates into CASSSFPFGPGLQDYEQYF.

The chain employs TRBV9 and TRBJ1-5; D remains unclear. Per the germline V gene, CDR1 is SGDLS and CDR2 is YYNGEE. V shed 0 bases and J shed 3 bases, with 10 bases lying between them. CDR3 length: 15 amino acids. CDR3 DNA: TGTGCCAGCAGCGTAGGACCCGGTTACAATCAGCCCCAGCATTTT. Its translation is CASSVGPGYNQPQHF.

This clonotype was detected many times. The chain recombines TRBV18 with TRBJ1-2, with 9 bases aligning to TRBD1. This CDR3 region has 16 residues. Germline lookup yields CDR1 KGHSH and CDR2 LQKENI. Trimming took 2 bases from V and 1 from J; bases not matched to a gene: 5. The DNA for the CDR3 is TGTGCCAGCTCACCAGCGAGACAGGGGGTTAACTATGGCTACACCTTC. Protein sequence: CASSPARQGVNYGYTF.

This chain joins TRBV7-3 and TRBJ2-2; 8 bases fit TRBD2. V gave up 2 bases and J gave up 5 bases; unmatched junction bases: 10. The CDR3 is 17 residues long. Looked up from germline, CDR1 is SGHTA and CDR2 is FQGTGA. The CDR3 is CASSLRPGTRATGELFF. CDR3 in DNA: TGTGCCAGCAGCTTACGACCCGGGACTAGAGCGACCGGGGAGCTGTTTTTT.